This TCR beta chain originates from a study of low-dose radiotherapy and immunotherapy resistance in tumors. Looking at the study overall: Patients of Cohort 1 had 0.5 Gy fractions every 2 weeks, which summed to 6.5 Gy.

Ten or more counts support this clonotype. CDR1 is SGHDT, CDR2 YYEEEE, per germline. Trimming removed 0 bases from V and 6 bases from J, with 18 bases in between. This CDR3 spans 16 amino acids. Time point reported: before trial treatment. Primers targeting TRAV and TRBV primed first-strand cDNA, covering alpha and beta chains. Both a constant-region primer and a V-primer adapter served to amplify TCRs across roughly 22 PCR cycles. Using its own MiXCR run on the reads, TCRdb lists one record per CDR3 protein. The sample records 70,000 to 90,000 distinct CDR3 sequences, 15% to 20% being singletons. The TCR comes from a male donor with prostate cancer. This sequence joins TRBV5-6 and TRBJ2-5; perhaps D is TRBD1 or TRBD2 (6 bases each). Specimen: PBMCs, collected before treatment. CDR3 nucleotides: TGTGCCAGCAGCTTGGGACAAGAACAGGGAGGAAAGACCCAGTACTTC. This gives the protein CASSLGQEQGGKTQYF.